The 32 T cell receptor beta chains below all came from one sample that was sequenced in a study of blood T cells in healthy people across ages. Primed by a sample-barcoded 5' primer and a J-beta primer mix, a second PCR proceeded for about 7 to 11 cycles. TCRdb re-analysed the 5' RACE reads in MiXCR, keeping a single row per CDR3 protein. The sample carries around 990,000 distinct CDR3 sequences, under 30% recorded once. The same data also contributed to another study, on T cells of mothers and their children.

Material: blood. These receptor sequences come from a girl aged 2 to 9 in good health.

The chain recombines TRBV6-1 with TRBJ1-2; D not certain. Germline CDR1 MNHNS, CDR2 SASEGT. The CDR3 is 12 residues long. CDR3 amino acids: CAPSEPNYGYTF. The DNA of the CDR3 is TGTGCTCCTAGCGAACCTAACTATGGCTACACCTTC.

A remark on this clonotype: An end of the junction differs from the germline gene, which may be a read error. This rearrangement joins TRBV29-1 to TRBJ1-2; the match to TRBD1 covers 9 bases. CDR3 length: 14 residues. Germline-derived CDR1 and CDR2 are SQVTM and ANQGSEA. CDR3 sequence reads: CSVATYRGQIGYAF. In DNA, the CDR3 is TGCAGCGTTGCTACTTACAGGGGGCAAATTGGCTACGCCTTC.

The V gene is TRBV6-1, the J gene TRBJ2-1; 10 bases map to TRBD1. The last part of the DNA fits TRBJ2-5 better; the J call may be wrong. Germline-derived CDR1 and CDR2 are MNHNS and SASEGT. The CDR3 contains 15 residues. This chain's CDR3 is CASSGGTGVAETQYF. The CDR3 nucleotides are TGTGCCAGCAGTGGGGGGACAGGGGTAGCGGAGACCCAGTACTTC.

Only one count was recorded for this clonotype. CDR3 sequence reads: CASSDLLGGTANTGELFF. The CDR3 nucleotides read TGTGCCAGCAGTGATTTGTTAGGTGGGACAGCGAACACCGGGGAGCTGTTTTTT. The chain couples TRBV6-1 to TRBJ2-2, with 7 bases aligning to TRBD1. The CDR3 is made up of 18 amino acids. CDR1 is MNHNS and CDR2 is SASEGT in the germline V gene. The V segment lost 3 bases and the J segment 0 bases; nucleotides outside the gene matches: 10.

Only a few counts were recorded for this clonotype. The V gene is TRBV18, the J gene TRBJ2-5; the D is unclear. The DNA end is more similar to TRBJ2-1, so the J call may be wrong. CDR1 is KGHSH and CDR2 is LQKENI in the germline V gene. This CDR3 is 12 amino acids long. The CDR3 DNA is TGTGCCAGCTCACCACGACATGGTGAGCAGTTCTTC. Protein sequence: CASSPRHGEQFF.

This CDR3 reads CASSVDGYSNYGYTF. CDR3 nucleotides: TGTGCCAGCTCAGTAGACGGGTATTCTAACTATGGCTACACCTTC. This chain links TRBV18 with TRBJ1-2; D not resolved. V dropped 5 bases and J dropped 0 bases, with 13 bases sitting between them. CDR3 length: 15 residues. CDR1 is KGHSH, CDR2 LQKENI, per germline.

The V call is TRBV11-2, the J call TRBJ1-4; possibly TRBD1 for D (5 bases). Trimming shortened V by 8 bases and J by 13 bases, and 20 bases separated the two germline ends. This CDR3 contains 13 residues. Germline CDR1 is SGHAT and CDR2 is FQNNGV. CDR3 in DNA: TGTGCCAGCTCTTCTTGGGACGGCGTGGGACTGTTTTTT. Protein product: CASSSWDGVGLFF.

This clonotype came up once. The chain combines TRBV5-5 with TRBJ1-6; D not certain. Deletions cut 3 bases from V and 0 bases from J, with 16 bases between. Germline-derived CDR1 and CDR2 are SGHKS and YYEKEE (reference sequence). CDR3 length: 18 residues. The CDR3 nucleotides are TGTGCCAGCAGCTCCCCCGACACCAAGAGCTCCTATAATTCACCCCTCCACTTT. This codes for CASSSPDTKSSYNSPLHF.

The genes are TRBV5-6 and TRBJ1-1; no clear D. With 1 base removed from V and 11 bases from J, the gap between germline ends came to 15 bases. The germline V gene has CDR1 SGHDT and CDR2 YYEEEE. CDR3 size: 13 residues. Here the CDR3 DNA reads TGTGCCAGCAGCTTGTTCCCAACCCCCCTGGCTTTCTTT. It is translated as CASSLFPTPLAFF. The full variable domain, in which reference TRBV5-6 and TRBJ1-1 provide the parts outside the CDR3, is DAGVTQSPTHLIKTRGQQVTLRCSPKSGHDTVSWYQQALGQGPQFIFQYYEEEERQRGNFPDRFSGHQFPNYSSELNVNALLLGDSALYLCASSLFPTPLAFFGQGTRLTVV.

Points on this clonotype: Its ends do not fully match the called genes, so a read error is possible. The J gene is TRBJ2-5, the V gene TRBV5-1, with unresolved D. The J call may be wrong; the DNA end is better matched by TRBJ2-1. This CDR3 contains 13 residues. CDR1 and CDR2 from the germline V gene are SGHRS and YFSETQ. CDR3 bases: TGCGCCGGCAGCTTATATCGGTCAAATGAGCAGTTCTTC. This sequence encodes CAGSLYRSNEQFF.

This clonotype has just a few counts. This chain uses TRBV7-9 with TRBJ2-7; D remains unclear. Germline V gene lookup returns CDR1 SEHNR and CDR2 FQNEAQ (reference sequence). Trimming removed 4 bases from V and 3 bases from J, with 10 bases in between. CDR3 length equals 13 residues. CDR3 sequence reads: CASSSSKDYEQYF. DNA of the CDR3: TGTGCCAGCAGCTCTTCGAAAGACTACGAGCAGTACTTC.

This clonotype was found a few times. CDR3 amino acids: CASSEAWGQGHQPQHF. Written as DNA, the CDR3 is TGTGCCAGCAGTGAAGCGTGGGGACAGGGTCATCAGCCCCAGCATTTT. The gene calls are TRBV2 and TRBJ1-5, with 9 bases fitting TRBD1. Trimming cost V 0 bases and J 5 bases; bases outside gene matches: 5. The CDR3 length is 16 residues. The V gene's germline CDR1 is SNHLY and CDR2 FYNNEI.

This clonotype was detected only a few times. CDR3 region: CASSIQGSQLGYEQFF. For the CDR3, the DNA is TGTGCCAGCAGCATACAGGGTAGTCAGTTGGGATATGAGCAGTTCTTC. This chain uses TRBV5-4 with TRBJ2-1; D may be TRBD1 (6 bases). CDR1 and CDR2 (germline): SGHNT, YYREEE (reference sequence). V was clipped by 4 bases and J by 8 bases, with 22 bases between them. CDR3 size: 16 residues.

The V gene is TRBV5-6, the J gene TRBJ2-4; D unresolved. The CDR3 sequence is 14 residues long. The ends were cut back, 2 bases at V and 0 bases at J, with 6 bases in the middle. The germline V gene encodes CDR1 SGHDT and CDR2 YYEEEE. The CDR3 DNA sequence: TGTGCCAGCAGCTTCGGGCCAGCCAAAAACATTCAGTACTTC. Amino acid sequence: CASSFGPAKNIQYF.

The chain recombines TRBV3-1 with TRBJ2-7; D may be TRBD2 (6 bases). Germline CDR1 and CDR2: LGHDT and YNNKEL (reference sequence). Deletions cut 2 bases from V and 2 bases from J, with 19 bases between. The CDR3 has 17 residues. The CDR3 DNA follows: TGTGCCAGCAGCCAACTATCCGAGGGGACTGAGACCTACGAGCAGTACTTC. Protein sequence: CASSQLSEGTETYEQYF.

This clonotype has just a few counts. The J gene is TRBJ1-2, the V gene TRBV24-1; D gene ambiguous. V shed 0 bases and J shed 7 bases, with 11 bases lying between them. Germline lookup yields CDR1 KGHDR and CDR2 SFDVKD. This CDR3 spans 14 amino acids. CDR3 protein: CATSDLRKEAGYTF. The CDR3, as DNA: TGTGCCACCAGTGATTTGCGAAAAGAGGCTGGCTACACCTTC.

This clonotype has more than one count but fewer than ten. The chain recombines TRBV4-3 with TRBJ2-7, with D maybe TRBD1 (6 bases). The germline V and J ends were trimmed by 0 bases and 6 bases, with 21 bases remaining between them. Germline CDR1 is LGHNA and CDR2 is YSLEER. This CDR3 has 17 amino acids. The DNA of the CDR3 is TGCGCCAGCAGCCAAGATACCCCCGACAGGTCCTGGGGCGAGCAGTACTTC. Its protein product is CASSQDTPDRSWGEQYF.

This chain connects TRBV28 to TRBJ2-5, with 12 bases aligning to TRBD2. With 6 bases clipped from V and 11 bases from J, the junction kept 10 bases outside the gene matches. Germline assignment: CDR1 MDHEN and CDR2 SYDVKM. This CDR3 spans 14 amino acids. The CDR3 nucleotides are TGTGCCAGCAGCAAACTAGCGGGAGGCGAGGAGCAGTACTTC. It encodes CASSKLAGGEEQYF. Looking up the rest from reference TRBV28 and TRBJ2-5 gives the full variable domain: DVKVTQSSRYLVKRTGEKVFLECVQDMDHENMFWYRQDPGLGLRLIYFSYDVKMKEKGDIPEGYSVSREKKERFSLILESASTNQTSMYLCASSKLAGGEEQYFGPGTRLLVL.

Only a few counts were recorded for this clonotype. The chain joins TRBV6-9 to TRBJ2-3; TRBD2 matches 12 bases. The J segment lost 3 bases and the V segment lost 6 bases, leaving 10 bases of the junction unmatched. The CDR3 is 17 residues long. Germline V lookup: CDR1 MNHGY, CDR2 SVAAGI. The CDR3 sequence is CASRSGSTSGGTDTQYF. DNA of the CDR3: TGTGCCAGCAGATCGGGGTCGACTAGCGGGGGTACAGATACGCAGTATTTT.

The chain has TRBV28 and TRBJ1-3; D gene ambiguous. In germline, CDR1 is MDHEN, CDR2 SYDVKM. This CDR3 is 15 amino acids long. V was clipped by 6 bases and J by 5 bases, with 17 bases between them. This chain's CDR3 is CASSPVNLSRNTIYF. The CDR3 DNA sequence: TGTGCCAGCAGCCCGGTCAATCTGAGCAGAAACACCATATATTTT.

This rearrangement joins TRBV2 to TRBJ2-7; 8 nucleotides match TRBD1. The ends lost 9 bases at V and 1 base at J; junction bases unmatched: 8. Germline V CDR1 and CDR2: SNHLY, FYNNEI. The CDR3 covers 14 residues. The CDR3 loop is CASTDRDRSYEQYF. The DNA for the CDR3 is TGTGCCAGTACGGACCGGGACAGGTCCTACGAGCAGTACTTC.

In this sample, this clonotype turned up a few times. The chain is built from TRBV5-1 and TRBJ2-7; D remains ambiguous. This CDR3 has 14 residues. V was cut by 4 bases and J by 0 bases, with 11 bases left in between. Germline CDR1 and CDR2: SGHRS and YFSETQ. The CDR3 loop is CASSLQTDSYEQYF. CDR3 bases: TGCGCCAGCAGCCTCCAGACCGACTCCTACGAGCAGTACTTC.

This rearrangement joins TRBV4-3 to TRBJ2-2, with D possibly TRBD1 on 5 matching bases. V lost 0 bases, J lost 4 bases, and 15 bases lay in between. Germline lookup yields CDR1 LGHNA and CDR2 YSLEER. This CDR3 region has 17 residues. CDR3 DNA sequence: TGCGCCAGCAGCCAAGATCTGCTGGGGCTCGGCACCGGGGAGCTGTTTTTT. Translating gives CASSQDLLGLGTGELFF.

Only a few counts were recorded for this clonotype. J is TRBJ2-6 and V is TRBV2; no reliable D call. With 6 bases removed from V and 0 bases from J, the gap between germline ends came to 9 bases. CDR3 length: 15 amino acids. CDR1 SNHLY and CDR2 FYNNEI come from the germline V gene. CDR3 loop: CASSKTASGANVLTF. The CDR3 coding sequence is TGTGCCAGCAGCAAAACAGCCTCTGGGGCCAACGTCCTGACTTTC.

This clonotype was seen only a few times. This rearrangement joins TRBV27 to TRBJ2-5; maybe TRBD2 (6 bases). TRBJ2-7 explains the end of the DNA better; the J call may be wrong. Germline CDR1 reads MNHEY; CDR2 reads SMNVEV (reference sequence). This CDR3 is built from 15 residues. CDR3 sequence: CASSSGLKAAYEQYF. In DNA, the CDR3 is TGTGCCAGCAGTTCGGGACTTAAGGCCGCCTACGAGCAGTACTTC.

With regard to this clonotype: The junction departs from germline at one end; a sequencing error may be responsible. V usage is TRBV15 and J usage is TRBJ2-3; D perhaps matches TRBD2 (7 bases). This CDR3 has 17 residues. Germline V gives CDR1 LNHNV, CDR2 YYDKDF (reference sequence). The CDR3 here is CATSALLTGGQADTQYF. The CDR3 DNA follows: TGTGCTACCAGCGCCTTGTTGACGGGGGGCCAGGCAGATACGCAGTATTTT.

This clonotype was seen only a few times. The genes are TRBV9 and TRBJ2-7; 7 nucleotides align to TRBD1. With V trimmed by 3 bases and J by 1 base, 4 bases remained unmatched. Germline CDR1 and CDR2: SGDLS and YYNGEE. This CDR3 is built from 14 residues. The CDR3 region has the DNA TGTGCCAGCAGCGCACCGGGACAGTCCTACGAGCAGTACTTC. Its protein is CASSAPGQSYEQYF.

The rearrangement joins TRBV28 to TRBJ2-7; the match to TRBD2 covers 8 bases. Trimming removed 8 bases from V and 0 bases from J; junction bases left unmatched: 6. The germline gives CDR1 MDHEN, CDR2 SYDVKM. CDR3 size: 14 residues. CDR3 loop: CASVESGSSYEQYF. The CDR3 bases are TGTGCCAGCGTGGAAAGCGGGAGCTCCTACGAGCAGTACTTC.

This clonotype has only a few counts. The chain employs TRBV6-6 and TRBJ2-1; TRBD2 matches at 11 bases. V dropped 3 bases and J dropped 4; count of bases not matched to a gene: 5. CDR3 length: 16 residues. Germline CDR1 and CDR2: MNHNY and SVGAGI (reference sequence). CDR3 coding DNA: TGTGCCAGCAGTTATATGGGGACTAGCGGTTACAATGAGCAGTTCTTC. Amino acid sequence: CASSYMGTSGYNEQFF.

This clonotype was seen more than once but under ten times. The chain combines TRBV27 with TRBJ2-1; D is undetermined. This CDR3 is 12 amino acids long. Germline loops: CDR1 MNHEY, CDR2 SMNVEV (reference sequence). With 4 bases removed from V and 5 bases from J, the gap between germline ends came to 6 bases. The CDR3 sequence is CASSSLNNEQFF. Written as DNA, the CDR3 is TGTGCCAGCAGTTCGCTGAACAATGAGCAGTTCTTC.

This clonotype has a single count. The rearrangement uses TRBV6-6 and TRBJ2-7; no definite D call. The CDR3 sequence is 13 residues long. CDR1 is MNHNY and CDR2 is SVGAGI in the germline V gene (reference sequence). V lost 7 bases and J 3 bases, leaving 13 bases between the germline ends. The CDR3 region has the DNA TGTGCCAGCATGACTGGATTTTACTACGAGCAGTACTTC. It encodes CASMTGFYYEQYF.

The chain combines TRBV4-3 with TRBJ2-1, with 11 bases that match TRBD2. With 0 bases clipped from V and 7 bases from J, the junction kept 11 bases outside the gene matches. The CDR3 sequence is 18 residues long. Germline CDR1 reads LGHNA; CDR2 reads YSLEER. DNA of the CDR3: TGCGCCAGCAGCCAAGAAAATTCGTGGGGACTAGCGGTTAATGAGCAGTTCTTC. Amino acids: CASSQENSWGLAVNEQFF.